A selection of T cell receptor beta chains follows, all from one sample in a study of OX40 agonist ivuxolimab in advanced cancers. Assay: immunoSEQ multiplex PCR; the TCRdb copy retains only in-frame clones and omits some. The table shows around 50,000 clones, with approximately 90% occurring only once. Here the sequenced sample was CD4+ or CD8+ T cells sorted from blood, taken in a trial of the OX40 agonist ivuxolimab. Receptors originate from an adult with an advanced solid tumor such as melanoma, head and neck, liver or kidney cancer. CDR3s include the opening cysteine and the closing phenylalanine or tryptophan. The D gene is left open where the match is weak.

>.|TRBV19|16
CASSIVPVGMNTEAFF
>.|TRBV7-9|13
CASSLTASYEQYF
>.|TRBV6-4|11
CASSAGDTQYF
>.|TRBV19|11
CASRGGPEAFF
>TRBD2|TRBV15|17
CATSRVWTSGRRYEQFF
>.|TRBV30|12
CAWRAETDTQYF
>TRBD2|TRBV19|15
CASSIDGLATYEQYF
>.|TRBV7-9|14
CASSVSSSYNEQFF
>TRBD2|TRBV4-1|16
CASTPSSNSGGREQFF
>TRBD1|TRBV19|16
CASSIGQDPRSYGYTF
>TRBD1|TRBV15|15
CATSSDRDFNSPLHF
>TRBD2|TRBV10-3|13
CATGGTLEETQYF
>.|TRBV5-8|13
CASSLVGPYEQYF
>TRBD1|TRBV18|16
CASSPPGQGVSGELFF
>.|TRBV5-1|14
CASSLITGTGELFF